These 30 T cell receptor beta chains were all obtained from the same sample, sequenced in a study of control samples from healthy donors and cancer patients. Measured with immunoSEQ multiplex PCR; TCRdb has only the in-frame clones, and not every one. The data contain some 140,000 clones, approximately 92% of them singletons. The sequenced sample consisted of blood. The receptors stem from a man aged 30 to 39 in good health.

The rearrangement uses TRBV14 and TRBJ2-2; D gene unclear. The CDR3 loop spans 15 amino acids. V lost 1 base to trimming and J lost 3 bases, with 9 bases between them. Germline V gene sequence: CDR1 SGHDN, CDR2 FVKESK. DNA of the CDR3: TGTGCCAGCAGCCAAGGTGGGCGGTACACCGGGGAGCTGTTTTTT. Its translation: CASSQGGRYTGELFF.

This sequence joins TRBV5-7 and TRBJ2-7; 13 bases map to TRBD2. TRBV5-7 falls under the ORF class, with uncertain function. V dropped 4 bases and J dropped 5; count of bases not matched to a gene: 9. The CDR3 is made up of 16 amino acids. Here the CDR3 reads CASSAAGTSGTHEQYF. The CDR3, as DNA: TGTGCCAGCAGCGCAGCTGGGACTAGCGGGACCCACGAGCAGTACTTC.

V gene TRBV24-1 combines with J gene TRBJ2-2, with D perhaps matching TRBD1 (5 bases). Germline values: CDR1 KGHDR, CDR2 SFDVKD. The V and J ends lost 0 bases and 0 bases respectively, with 7 bases between them. The CDR3 contains 16 residues. The CDR3 spells CATSDLGHANTGELFF. The CDR3 DNA sequence: TGTGCCACCAGTGATTTGGGACACGCGAACACCGGGGAGCTGTTTTTT.

In its sample, this clone was seen once. The gene calls are TRBV2 and TRBJ2-7, with TRBD1 as a possible D gene (8 bases). The CDR3 has 13 amino acids. The V gene lost 10 bases and the J gene lost 6 bases, with 19 bases spanning the gap. The V gene's germline CDR1 is SNHLY and CDR2 FYNNEI. The CDR3 nucleotides are TGTGCCACCCGACAGGGGAGGGAGGGCGAGCAGTACTTC. Its translation: CATRQGREGEQYF.

About this clone: This same CDR3 is encoded by further DNA sequences in the sample. This sequence joins TRBV11-3 and TRBJ2-1; D unresolved. V lost 2 bases and J lost 1, with 6 bases in between. The germline CDR1 and CDR2 sequences are SGHNT and YENEEA. There are 14 residues in the CDR3. DNA of the CDR3: TGTGCCAGCAGCTTACGGGTATCCTACAATGAGCAGTTCTTC. This translates into CASSLRVSYNEQFF.

This clone is judged medium-sized. The chain combines TRBV6-4 with TRBJ1-2; 7 bases line up with TRBD1. The V gene's germline CDR1 is MRHNA and CDR2 SNTAGT. CDR3 length: 14 amino acids. V gave up 4 bases and J gave up 2 bases; unmatched junction bases: 4. In DNA, the CDR3 is TGTGCCAGCAGTGGCGAGACAGGGAACTATGGCTACACCTTC. Protein sequence: CASSGETGNYGYTF.

The J gene is TRBJ1-4, the V gene TRBV19; D perhaps matches TRBD1 (5 bases). The V end was cut by 8 bases, the J end by 7 bases, with 14 bases between. The germline CDR1 and CDR2 sequences are LNHDA and SQIVND (reference sequence). The CDR3 contains 13 residues. The CDR3 DNA follows: TGTGCCAGTGTTGCCCCGGGGGGTGAAAAACTGTTTTTT. Its protein is CASVAPGGEKLFF.

This rearrangement joins TRBV5-4 to TRBJ2-3, with 9 positions matching TRBD2. Germline values: CDR1 SGHNT, CDR2 YYREEE (reference sequence). This CDR3 has 15 amino acids. Trimming removed 3 bases from V and 1 base from J; junction bases left unmatched: 3. CDR3 amino acids: CASSSWTSGTDTQYF. For the CDR3, the DNA is TGTGCCAGCAGCTCCTGGACTAGCGGCACAGATACGCAGTATTTT.

The rearrangement uses TRBV6-6 and TRBJ2-3; TRBD1 is a possible D gene (6 bases). CDR1 is MNHNY, CDR2 SVGAGI, per germline (reference sequence). V was shortened by 4 bases and J by 4 bases, with 15 bases between the two germline ends. CDR3 length equals 15 residues. CDR3 DNA sequence: TGTGCCAGCAGTTCCCGGGACATTTCCCCAGATACGCAGTATTTT. It encodes CASSSRDISPDTQYF.

The rearrangement joins TRBV30 to TRBJ1-1; D perhaps matches TRBD1 (6 bases). This CDR3 is 12 amino acids long. Germline assignment: CDR1 GTSNPN and CDR2 SVGIG (reference sequence). V was trimmed by 4 bases and J by 11 bases, leaving 17 bases between them. The DNA for the CDR3 is TGTGCCTGGAACGCTTTAGGGGGTGCGGCTTTCTTT. Translation gives CAWNALGGAAFF.

The genes are TRBV25-1 and TRBJ1-4; 8 nucleotides agree with TRBD1. The CDR3 totals 16 residues. V lost 1 base, J lost 8 bases, and 9 bases stayed unmatched. Germline V gives CDR1 MGHDK, CDR2 SYGVNS. DNA of the CDR3: TGTGCCAGCAGTGAATTCAGGGGGCCCGGGGAAGAAAAACTGTTTTTT. Translation: CASSEFRGPGEEKLFF. Looking up the rest from reference TRBV25-1 and TRBJ1-4 gives the full variable domain: EADIYQTPRYLVIGTGKKITLECSQTMGHDKMYWYQQDPGMELHLIHYSYGVNSTEKGDLSSESTVSRIRTEHFPLTLESARPSHTSQYLCASSEFRGPGEEKLFFGSGTQLSVL.

This clone was found a few times. This rearrangement joins TRBV24-1 to TRBJ1-5, with 11 bases identical to TRBD1. The CDR3 covers 17 residues. Germline V gene sequence: CDR1 KGHDR, CDR2 SFDVKD. The V segment lost 2 bases and the J segment 5 bases; nucleotides outside the gene matches: 7. CDR3 nucleotides: TGTGCCACCAGTGATTCAACGGGACAGGGGGGGGATCAGCCCCAGCATTTT. Its translation: CATSDSTGQGGDQPQHF.

The chain recombines TRBV27 with TRBJ1-4, with D perhaps TRBD1 (6 bases). Germline-derived CDR1 and CDR2 are MNHEY and SMNVEV (reference sequence). V was pared by 5 bases and J by 5 bases, with 9 bases between. The CDR3 runs 13 residues. The CDR3, as DNA: TGTGCCAGCAGTCGTCAGGGGAATGAAAAACTGTTTTTT. Residues: CASSRQGNEKLFF.

V is TRBV9 and J is TRBJ2-3; no clear D gene. CDR3 length equals 13 residues. Germline CDR1 SGDLS, CDR2 YYNGEE. V was pared by 3 bases and J by 2 bases, with 7 bases between. The CDR3 nucleotides read TGTGCCAGCAGCGGGAGAGCCACAGATACGCAGTATTTT. This translates into CASSGRATDTQYF.

The rearrangement joins TRBV29-1 to TRBJ2-7, with D uncertain. Between the trimmed V and J ends, which lost 0 bases and 5 bases, there was a span of 11 bases. From germline, CDR1 is SQVTM and CDR2 ANQGSEA. The CDR3 totals 13 residues. The CDR3 loop reads CSVEEGLTDEQYF. In DNA form, the CDR3 reads TGCAGCGTTGAAGAAGGGTTAACGGACGAGCAGTACTTC.

This chain links TRBV27 with TRBJ1-1; no clear D gene. Trimming took 11 bases from V and 0 from J, leaving 13 bases between them. The germline gives CDR1 MNHEY, CDR2 SMNVEV (reference sequence). The CDR3 spans 13 residues. The CDR3 reads CAPSRALNTEAFF. Here the CDR3 DNA reads TGTGCCCCCTCCCGTGCCTTGAACACTGAAGCTTTCTTT.

This chain uses TRBV4-2 with TRBJ2-3; TRBD1 matches at 7 bases. Germline V gene sequence: CDR1 LGHNA, CDR2 YNFKEQ. The CDR3 totals 17 residues. The ends lost 1 base at V and 1 base at J; junction bases unmatched: 8. Here the CDR3 DNA reads TGTGCCAGCAGCCAAGTGAAGAATGGACAGGGCACAGATACGCAGTATTTT. This codes for CASSQVKNGQGTDTQYF.

This chain uses TRBV30 with TRBJ2-1; D is undetermined. Germline V gives CDR1 GTSNPN, CDR2 SVGIG (reference sequence). The ends were cut back, 5 bases at V and 0 bases at J, with 11 bases in the middle. The CDR3 spans 14 residues. The CDR3 DNA reads as TGTGCCTGGGACGGTTATACCTCCTACAATGAGCAGTTCTTC. Its translation is CAWDGYTSYNEQFF.

The chain carries TRBV19 and TRBJ2-7; tentatively, D is TRBD1 (6 bases). Per germline, CDR1 LNHDA and CDR2 SQIVND (reference sequence). The CDR3 spans 12 residues. V dropped 7 bases and J dropped 5 bases, with 12 bases sitting between them. This CDR3 is CASISPGDEQYF. The CDR3 nucleotides read TGTGCCAGTATTTCCCCAGGGGACGAGCAGTACTTC.

The chain has TRBV28 and TRBJ2-1; 12 bases match TRBD1. V lost 5 bases, J lost 1 base, and 9 bases stayed unmatched. This CDR3 region has 18 residues. CDR1 is MDHEN and CDR2 is SYDVKM in the germline V gene. Here the CDR3 reads CASSPGTGGVSSYNEQFF. The CDR3, as DNA: TGTGCCAGCAGTCCCGGGACAGGGGGCGTTTCGTCCTACAATGAGCAGTTCTTC.

V and J are TRBV6-6 and TRBJ2-2, with D unresolved. Germline values: CDR1 MNHNY, CDR2 SVGAGI (reference sequence). The V end lost 5 bases, the J end lost 3 bases, and 7 bases lay between the germline ends. This CDR3 is built from 13 residues. The CDR3 bases are TGTGCCAGCAGTCCCCAGGACACCGGGGAGCTGTTTTTT. It specifies CASSPQDTGELFF.

CDR3 in DNA: TGTGCCAGCAGCCCCTCCGGGACAGGAGTTTACAATGAGCAGTTCTTC. Its translation is CASSPSGTGVYNEQFF. V is TRBV27 and J is TRBJ2-1; TRBD1 agrees at 8 bases. The germline gives CDR1 MNHEY, CDR2 SMNVEV (reference sequence). The CDR3 consists of 16 residues. V was clipped by 6 bases and J by 4 bases; unmatched bases: 11.

This clone was counted once. The chain couples TRBV9 to TRBJ2-6; D gene unclear. CDR1 is SGDLS, CDR2 YYNGEE, per germline. Trimming took 0 bases from V and 3 from J, leaving 7 bases between them. The CDR3 extends over 15 amino acids. CDR3 sequence reads: CASSVATLGANVLTF. The CDR3 DNA reads as TGTGCCAGCAGCGTAGCTACCCTTGGGGCCAACGTCCTGACTTTC.

The V and J genes are TRBV28 and TRBJ2-5; TRBD2 is a possible D gene (7 bases). CDR3 size: 14 residues. Germline V gives CDR1 MDHEN, CDR2 SYDVKM. V lost 10 bases and J lost 5, with 20 bases in between. The CDR3 loop reads CATHSAGAGETQYF. The DNA for the CDR3 is TGTGCCACTCACTCCGCGGGGGCGGGGGAGACCCAGTACTTC.

The V gene is TRBV9, the J gene TRBJ2-1; TRBD2 matches at 7 bases. The CDR3 is 16 residues long. Germline-derived CDR1 and CDR2 are SGDLS and YYNGEE. J gave up 1 base and V 1 base, and 5 bases lay outside the gene matches. CDR3 residues: CASSVSGLGSYNEQFF. Written as DNA, the CDR3 is TGTGCCAGCAGCGTAAGCGGACTAGGGTCCTACAATGAGCAGTTCTTC.

V is TRBV6-2 or TRBV6-3 and J is TRBJ2-2; D is unclear. Trimming shortened V by 5 bases and J by 1 base, and 8 bases separated the two germline ends. The CDR3 length is 14 residues. Looked up from germline, CDR1 is MNHEY and CDR2 is SVGEGT. The CDR3 here is CASSSNMNTGELFF. The CDR3, as DNA: TGTGCCAGCAGTAGCAATATGAACACCGGGGAGCTGTTTTTT.

The chain joins TRBV5-8 to TRBJ2-3; D is unresolved. The ends were cut back, 4 bases at V and 3 bases at J, with 15 bases in the middle. Per germline, CDR1 SGHTS and CDR2 YDEGEE. The CDR3 runs 15 residues. The DNA of the CDR3 is TGTGCCAGCAGCGAGAGCCCCCAACTGACAGATACGCAGTATTTT. Amino acids: CASSESPQLTDTQYF.

The rearrangement joins TRBV2 to TRBJ2-7, with D possibly TRBD1 on 5 matching bases. Germline CDR1 SNHLY, CDR2 FYNNEI. CDR3 length equals 11 residues. The ends were cut back, 7 bases at V and 6 bases at J, with 10 bases in the middle. The CDR3 region has the DNA TGTGCCAGCACCGAAGGGGTCGAGCAGTACTTC. Translating gives CASTEGVEQYF.

In its sample, this clone was seen once. The chain links TRBV3-1 (or the pseudogene TRBV3-2) to TRBJ2-2; TRBD2 aligns across 8 bases. The CDR3 runs to 14 residues. V dropped 6 bases and J dropped 1; count of bases not matched to a gene: 1. Germline V CDR1 and CDR2: LGHDT, YNNKEL (reference sequence). The CDR3 reads CASRREGNTGELFF. In nucleotides, the CDR3 is TGTGCCAGCAGACGGGAGGGGAACACCGGGGAGCTGTTTTTT.

The V gene is TRBV10-1, the J gene TRBJ2-7; the D gene is possibly TRBD2 (5 bases). Trimming removed 3 bases at V and 4 bases at J, with 16 bases between. CDR3 length: 15 residues. Germline V lookup: CDR1 WNHNN, CDR2 SYGVQD (reference sequence). DNA for the CDR3: TGCGCCAGCAGTGATTCGTTAGCGAGGTCATACGAGCAGTACTTC. Translating it yields CASSDSLARSYEQYF.